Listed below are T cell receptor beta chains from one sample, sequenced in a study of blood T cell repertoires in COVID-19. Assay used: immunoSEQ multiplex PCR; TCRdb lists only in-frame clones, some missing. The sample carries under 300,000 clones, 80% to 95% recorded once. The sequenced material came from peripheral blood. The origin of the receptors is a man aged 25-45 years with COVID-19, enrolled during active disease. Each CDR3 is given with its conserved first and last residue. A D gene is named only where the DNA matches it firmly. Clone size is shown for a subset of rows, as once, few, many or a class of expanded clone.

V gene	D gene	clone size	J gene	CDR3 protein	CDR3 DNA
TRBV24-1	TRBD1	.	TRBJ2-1	CATSDPGTANEQFF	TGTGCCACCAGTGATCCTGGGACAGCCAATGAGCAGTTCTTC
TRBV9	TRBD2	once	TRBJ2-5	CASSPTSSSFQETQYF	TGTGCCAGCAGCCCGACTAGCTCCTCGTTCCAAGAGACCCAGTACTTC
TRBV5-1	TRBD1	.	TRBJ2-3	CASSTGTGVGRDTQYF	TGCGCCAGCAGCACCGGGACAGGGGTGGGCAGGGATACGCAGTATTTT
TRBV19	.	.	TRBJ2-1	CASSPRAGNEQFF	TGTGCCAGTAGTCCCCGAGCCGGGAATGAGCAGTTCTTC
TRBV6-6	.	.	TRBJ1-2	CASSYSDINYGYTF	TGTGCCAGCAGTTATTCGGACATTAACTATGGCTACACCTTC
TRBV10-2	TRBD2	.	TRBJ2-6	CASRQQAGVSLWANVLTF	TGCGCCAGCAGACAGCAAGCGGGGGTTTCCCTCTGGGCCAACGTCCTGACTTTC
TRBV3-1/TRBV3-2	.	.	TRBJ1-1	CASSLQFGAFF	TGTGCCAGCAGCCTCCAATTCGGGGCTTTCTTT
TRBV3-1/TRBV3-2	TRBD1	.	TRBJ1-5	CASSQGDRGKNQPQHF	TGTGCCAGCAGCCAAGGAGACAGGGGGAAGAATCAGCCCCAGCATTTT
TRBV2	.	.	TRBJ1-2	CASRGNRLEADYGYTF	TGTGCCAGCAGGGGTAATAGACTAGAGGCAGACTATGGCTACACCTTC
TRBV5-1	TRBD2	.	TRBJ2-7	CASSPRDSGTPYEQYF	TGCGCCAGCAGCCCGAGGGATAGCGGGACTCCCTACGAGCAGTACTTC
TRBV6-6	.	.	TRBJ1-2	CASSYHTGNYGYTF	TGTGCCAGCAGTTACCATACAGGTAACTATGGCTACACCTTC
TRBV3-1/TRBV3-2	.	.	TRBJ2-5	CASSQEGGLGYF	TGTGCCAGCAGCCAAGAGGGGGGACTGGGGTACTTC
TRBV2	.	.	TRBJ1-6	CASRPNTVGRKGSPLHF	TGTGCCAGCAGACCCAACACGGTCGGGAGGAAAGGCTCACCCCTCCACTTT
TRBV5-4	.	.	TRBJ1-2	CASSVGVPTANYGYTF	TGTGCCAGCAGCGTAGGGGTGCCGACGGCAAACTATGGCTACACCTTC
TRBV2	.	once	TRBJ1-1	CASSETYTEAFF	TGTGCCAGCAGTGAAACATACACTGAAGCTTTCTTT
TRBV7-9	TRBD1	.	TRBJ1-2	CASSAGTGYGYTF	TGTGCCAGCAGCGCCGGGACAGGCTATGGCTACACCTTC
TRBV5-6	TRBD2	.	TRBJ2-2	CASSYQSGGRNTGELFF	TGTGCCAGCAGCTATCAAAGCGGGGGCCGAAACACCGGGGAGCTGTTTTTT
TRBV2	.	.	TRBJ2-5	CAIVRAVQETQYF	TGTGCCATCGTAAGAGCGGTCCAAGAGACCCAGTACTTC
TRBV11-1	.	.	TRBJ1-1	CASSLFGPNADTEAFF	TGTGCCAGCAGCTTATTCGGCCCGAACGCGGACACTGAAGCTTTCTTT
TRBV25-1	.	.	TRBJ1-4	CASSEFKVGEKLFF	TGTGCCAGCAGTGAATTTAAGGTCGGGGAAAAACTGTTTTTT
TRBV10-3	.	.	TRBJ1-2	CAITEAGPSNYGYTF	TGTGCCATCACCGAGGCGGGGCCCTCTAACTATGGCTACACCTTC
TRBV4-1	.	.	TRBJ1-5	CASSQPWNRELRYSNQPQHF	TGCGCCAGCAGCCAACCGTGGAACAGGGAATTACGCTATAGCAATCAGCCCCAGCATTTT
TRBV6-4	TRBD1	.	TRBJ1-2	CASSSGTGSLNGYTF	TGTGCCAGCAGTAGTGGGACAGGCTCCTTAAATGGCTACACCTTC
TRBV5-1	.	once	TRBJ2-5	CASSTGQETQYF	TGCGCCAGCAGCACGGGCCAAGAGACCCAGTACTTC
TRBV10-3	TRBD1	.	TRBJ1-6	CAISEPRGQMNSPLHF	TGTGCCATCAGTGAACCCAGGGGGCAGATGAATTCACCCCTCCACTTT
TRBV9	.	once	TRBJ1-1	CASSVVTGGNTEAFF	TGTGCCAGCAGCGTAGTGACGGGGGGGAACACTGAAGCTTTCTTT
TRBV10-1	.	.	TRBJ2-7	CASSESPGTSSYEQYF	TGCGCCAGCAGTGAGTCGCCGGGTACCTCCTCCTACGAGCAGTACTTC
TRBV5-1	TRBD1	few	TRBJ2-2	CASSLKGQGFVGELFF	TGCGCCAGCAGCTTGAAGGGACAGGGTTTTGTCGGGGAGCTGTTTTTT
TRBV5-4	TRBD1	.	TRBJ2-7	CASRRDREVHEQYF	TGTGCCAGCAGAAGGGACAGGGAAGTCCACGAGCAGTACTTC
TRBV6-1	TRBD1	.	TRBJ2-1	CASSEGQGANEQFF	TGTGCCAGCAGTGAAGGTCAGGGGGCAAATGAGCAGTTCTTC
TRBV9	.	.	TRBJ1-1	CASSAQGGGNTEAFF	TGTGCCAGCAGCGCCCAGGGAGGAGGGAACACTGAAGCTTTCTTT
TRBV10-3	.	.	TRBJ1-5	CAISASTGKGNQPQHF	TGTGCCATCAGTGCATCAACAGGGAAGGGCAATCAGCCCCAGCATTTT
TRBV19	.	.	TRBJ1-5	CASSRAGPGNQPQHF	TGTGCCAGTAGTCGGGCGGGGCCCGGCAATCAGCCCCAGCATTTT
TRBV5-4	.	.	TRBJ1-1	CASNKGGVGRGIMNTEAFF	TGTGCCAGCAACAAGGGAGGGGTTGGCAGGGGAATCATGAACACTGAAGCTTTCTTT
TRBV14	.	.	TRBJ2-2	CASSQDLNTGELFF	TGTGCCAGCAGCCAAGACCTGAACACCGGGGAGCTGTTTTTT
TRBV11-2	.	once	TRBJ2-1	CASLTRRDNSYNEQFF	TGTGCCAGCCTTACTCGACGGGACAACTCCTACAATGAGCAGTTCTTC
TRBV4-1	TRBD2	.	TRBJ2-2	CASSQRRVGSGDKTGELFF	TGCGCCAGCAGCCAAAGGCGGGTGGGTAGCGGGGATAAAACCGGGGAGCTGTTTTTT
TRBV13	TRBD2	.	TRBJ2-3	CASSLGLAGGHTQYF	TGTGCCAGCAGCCTCGGACTAGCGGGGGGGCATACGCAGTATTTT